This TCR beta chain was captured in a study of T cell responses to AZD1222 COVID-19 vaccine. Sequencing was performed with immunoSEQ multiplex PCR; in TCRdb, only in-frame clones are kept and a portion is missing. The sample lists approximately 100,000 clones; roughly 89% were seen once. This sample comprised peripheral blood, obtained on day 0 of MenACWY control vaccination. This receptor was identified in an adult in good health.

CDR3 nucleotide sequence: TGCGCCAGCAGCCAGGTACAGGGAGGATCCTACGAGCAGTACTTC. Translation: CASSQVQGGSYEQYF. This sequence joins TRBV4-3 and TRBJ2-7; D could derive from TRBD1 or TRBD2 (6 bases each). The V gene's germline CDR1 is LGHNA and CDR2 YSLEER. Deletions cut 3 bases from V and 1 base from J, with 13 bases between. CDR3 length equals 15 residues.